Presented here are 8 T cell receptor beta chains from one specimen sequenced in a study of Ad26.COV2.S vaccination and SARS-CoV-2 variants. The treatment: roughly 19 received Ad26.COV2.S at low or high dose, single or two shots; roughly five received placebo; per-sample allocation not given. Sample collection was performed on day 63 after the first vaccine or placebo injection. Data came from immunoSEQ multiplex PCR; TCRdb stores just in-frame clones and leaves some out. In the table there are hundreds of thousands of clones, more than 80% of which are singletons. This sample comprised peripheral blood, obtained in a trial of Ad26.COV2.S vaccine versus placebo. The receptors come from a person aged 18-60 years who received the Ad26.COV2.S COVID-19 vaccine or a placebo.

This clone was recorded once. The chain employs TRBV27 and TRBJ1-3; no clear D gene. The V gene lost 7 bases and the J gene lost 1 base, with 5 bases spanning the gap. Germline CDR1 and CDR2: MNHEY and SMNVEV (reference sequence). This CDR3 has 12 residues. Here the CDR3 reads CASNSSGNTIYF. The DNA of the CDR3 is TGTGCCAGCAATTCATCTGGAAACACCATATATTTT.

The V gene is TRBV30, the J gene TRBJ1-1, with a weak D call TRBD1 (5 bases). Between the trimmed V and J ends, which lost 0 bases and 1 base, there was a span of 12 bases. Germline V gene lookup returns CDR1 GTSNPN and CDR2 SVGIG (reference sequence). The length of the CDR3 is 15 residues. The CDR3 here is CAWSVSPGSNTEAFF. In nucleotides, the CDR3 is TGTGCCTGGAGTGTCTCCCCAGGGTCGAACACTGAAGCTTTCTTT.

The chain joins TRBV7-2 to TRBJ1-1; weak D call: TRBD1 (6 bases). Germline-derived CDR1 and CDR2 are SGHTA and FQGNSA. This CDR3 is 14 amino acids long. Trimming stripped 7 bases from V and 2 bases from J, with 14 bases between. The CDR3 loop reads CASTLRTANTEAFF. Here the CDR3 DNA reads TGTGCCAGCACTCTACGGACAGCCAACACTGAAGCTTTCTTT.

V is TRBV30 and J is TRBJ1-3; D not certain. CDR1 is GTSNPN, CDR2 SVGIG, per germline (reference sequence). Trimming took 0 bases from V and 2 from J, leaving 14 bases between them. The CDR3 runs to 16 residues. In nucleotides, the CDR3 is TGTGCCTGGAGTGTACACTCTAGGGCCCCTGGAAACACCATATATTTT. Residues: CAWSVHSRAPGNTIYF.

V is TRBV7-6 and J is TRBJ1-5; perhaps TRBD1 as D (6 bases). The CDR3 runs to 13 residues. Trimming pared 1 base from V and 7 bases from J, leaving 8 bases between. Germline CDR1 reads SGHVS; CDR2 reads FNYEAQ. The CDR3 region is CASSLVQGQPQHF. The DNA for the CDR3 is TGTGCCAGCAGCTTAGTACAGGGCCAGCCCCAGCATTTT.

The chain carries TRBV2 and TRBJ2-2; D is uncertain. V was trimmed by 7 bases and J by 6 bases, leaving 12 bases between them. The CDR3 loop spans 13 amino acids. CDR1 and CDR2 (germline): SNHLY, FYNNEI. This CDR3 is CASNQGVAGELFF. In DNA form, the CDR3 reads TGTGCCAGCAATCAAGGCGTTGCCGGGGAGCTGTTTTTT.

This clone was observed a single time. The chain couples TRBV11-2 to TRBJ2-3, with 8 bases fitting TRBD1. This CDR3 spans 16 amino acids. The V segment lost 4 bases and the J segment 1 base; nucleotides outside the gene matches: 7. Germline V gives CDR1 SGHAT, CDR2 FQNNGV. The DNA of the CDR3 is TGTGCCAGCAGCTCTCCCAGGGGGCGGGGCACAGATACGCAGTATTTT. This gives the protein CASSSPRGRGTDTQYF. Full variable domain (rest looked up from reference TRBV11-2 and TRBJ2-3): EAGVAQSPRYKIIEKRQSVAFWCNPISGHATLYWYQQILGQGPKLLIQFQNNGVVDDSQLPKDRFSAERLKGVDSTLKIQPAKLEDSAVYLCASSSPRGRGTDTQYFGPGTRLTVL.

In its sample, this clone was seen many times. The V call is TRBV29-1, the J call TRBJ1-2; unclear D gene. V dropped 4 bases and J dropped 4 bases, with 7 bases sitting between them. Germline CDR1 SQVTM, CDR2 ANQGSEA. There are 11 residues in the CDR3. The CDR3 sequence is CSVGETYGYTF. DNA for the CDR3: TGCAGCGTTGGGGAAACCTATGGCTACACCTTC.